This is a list of T cell receptor beta chains from one sample in a study of patients and donors after allogeneic stem cell transplantation. TCRdb used MiXCR to reprocess the RT-PCR reads, holding one entry per CDR3 protein. The sample has tens of thousands of distinct CDR3 sequences, approximately 8.8% seen once; the top ten hold less than 50%. Sample: blood, either unsorted or a sorted T cell fraction (not recorded which). These receptors were obtained from a human donor who was either an allogeneic HSCT recipient or a stem cell or donor lymphocyte infusion donor (not recorded which). It is not recorded whose cells these are; they may come from a transplant donor. Each CDR3 is given with its conserved first and last residue. Each record gives: CDR3 DNA, CDR3 protein, CDR3 length, D gene, J gene, V gene, clone size. A D gene is named only where the DNA matches it firmly. Only some rows state a clone size, as once, few, many or a class for expanded clones.

cdr3_nt: TGTGCCAGCAGTGTAGGCACTAGCGGGGAAGAGACCCAGTACTTC
cdr3_aa: CASSVGTSGEETQYF
cdr3_length: 15
d_call: TRBD2
j_call: TRBJ2-5
v_call: TRBV2
clone_size: NA

cdr3_nt: TGCAGTGCTACTGGCCGGGTCCACGGGAGGGAGACCCAGTACTTC
cdr3_aa: CSATGRVHGRETQYF
cdr3_length: 15
d_call: TRBD2
j_call: TRBJ2-5
v_call: TRBV20-1
clone_size: few

cdr3_nt: TGTGCCAGCGGGACAGGGGCGAACAATGAGCAGTTCTTC
cdr3_aa: CASGTGANNEQFF
cdr3_length: 13
d_call: TRBD1
j_call: TRBJ2-1
v_call: TRBV5-4
clone_size: many

cdr3_nt: TGTGCCAGCAGTGACGGAAAGAACAATCAGCCCCAGCATTTT
cdr3_aa: CASSDGKNNQPQHF
cdr3_length: 14
d_call: NA
j_call: TRBJ1-5
v_call: TRBV2
clone_size: many

cdr3_nt: TGTGCCAGCAAGGACCCCACCACTGAAGCTTTCTTT
cdr3_aa: CASKDPTTEAFF
cdr3_length: 12
d_call: NA
j_call: TRBJ1-1
v_call: TRBV27
clone_size: NA

cdr3_nt: TGCAGTGCTACCCAGCCGGGACAGCAAGAGACCCAGTACTTC
cdr3_aa: CSATQPGQQETQYF
cdr3_length: 14
d_call: TRBD1
j_call: TRBJ2-5
v_call: TRBV20-1
clone_size: many

cdr3_nt: TGTGCCAGCAGCCGAATTACAGGATTAGAGACCCAGTACTTC
cdr3_aa: CASSRITGLETQYF
cdr3_length: 14
d_call: NA
j_call: TRBJ2-5
v_call: TRBV7-7
clone_size: many

cdr3_nt: TGCGCCAGCAGCTTGGCGGGCCCCCCCTACGAGCAGTACTTC
cdr3_aa: CASSLAGPPYEQYF
cdr3_length: 14
d_call: NA
j_call: TRBJ2-7
v_call: TRBV5-1
clone_size: many

cdr3_nt: TGTGCCAGCAGCAAACGGGCTAGCGAGAGCAATGAGCAGTTCTTC
cdr3_aa: CASSKRASESNEQFF
cdr3_length: 15
d_call: NA
j_call: TRBJ2-1
v_call: TRBV21-1
clone_size: NA

cdr3_nt: TGTGCCAGCAGCTTAGTTTACACTGAAGCTTTCTTT
cdr3_aa: CASSLVYTEAFF
cdr3_length: 12
d_call: NA
j_call: TRBJ1-1
v_call: TRBV7-9
clone_size: many

cdr3_nt: TGTGCCATCGGAGACCAAATCGGATCCTACGAGCAGTACTTC
cdr3_aa: CAIGDQIGSYEQYF
cdr3_length: 14
d_call: NA
j_call: TRBJ2-7
v_call: TRBV10-3
clone_size: few

cdr3_nt: TGCGCCAGCAGCTTGTGGGACAGGGCCTACGAGCAGTACTTC
cdr3_aa: CASSLWDRAYEQYF
cdr3_length: 14
d_call: TRBD1
j_call: TRBJ2-7
v_call: TRBV5-1
clone_size: many

cdr3_nt: TGTGCCAGCTCACCAGAACGGCTCAGTGGCTACACCTTC
cdr3_aa: CASSPERLSGYTF
cdr3_length: 13
d_call: NA
j_call: TRBJ1-2
v_call: TRBV18
clone_size: many

cdr3_nt: TGCGCCAGCAGCCAGCACCCCGAGGGGAGGCCAAGCACAGATACGCAGTATTTT
cdr3_aa: CASSQHPEGRPSTDTQYF
cdr3_length: 18
d_call: NA
j_call: TRBJ2-3
v_call: TRBV4-1
clone_size: many

cdr3_nt: TGTGCCAGCAGCCCACAGGGGGGGCTGAACACTGAAGCTTTCTTT
cdr3_aa: CASSPQGGLNTEAFF
cdr3_length: 15
d_call: TRBD1
j_call: TRBJ1-1
v_call: TRBV7-9
clone_size: NA

cdr3_nt: TGTGCCAGCAGTTACCAGCAGGGGGTAGGACAGTACTTC
cdr3_aa: CASSYQQGVGQYF
cdr3_length: 13
d_call: TRBD1
j_call: TRBJ2-7
v_call: TRBV6-5
clone_size: NA

cdr3_nt: TGCGCCAGCAGCTGGGCCCCCAGGGCAGCCCTTGAAGCTTTCTTT
cdr3_aa: CASSWAPRAALEAFF
cdr3_length: 15
d_call: NA
j_call: TRBJ1-1
v_call: TRBV5-1
clone_size: many

cdr3_nt: TGTGCCAGCAGCTTAGGCGGGGCCTGGACAGATACGCAGTATTTT
cdr3_aa: CASSLGGAWTDTQYF
cdr3_length: 15
d_call: NA
j_call: TRBJ2-3
v_call: TRBV11-3
clone_size: many

cdr3_nt: TGTGCCAGCAGCCACGGACGGGGCACATCGCAGCCCCAGCATTTT
cdr3_aa: CASSHGRGTSQPQHF
cdr3_length: 15
d_call: NA
j_call: TRBJ1-5
v_call: TRBV28
clone_size: NA

cdr3_nt: TGTGCCAGCAGCCCGGGACGAGTGGAGACCCAGTACTTC
cdr3_aa: CASSPGRVETQYF
cdr3_length: 13
d_call: NA
j_call: TRBJ2-5
v_call: TRBV7-9
clone_size: NA

cdr3_nt: TGCGCCATACAGGGGGCCCCTTTGTACGAGCAGTACTTC
cdr3_aa: CAIQGAPLYEQYF
cdr3_length: 13
d_call: TRBD1
j_call: TRBJ2-7
v_call: TRBV5-1
clone_size: few

cdr3_nt: TGTGCCAGCAGCGCCACAGGCACCGGGGAGCTGTTTTTT
cdr3_aa: CASSATGTGELFF
cdr3_length: 13
d_call: NA
j_call: TRBJ2-2
v_call: TRBV6-1
clone_size: many

cdr3_nt: TGTGCCAGCGCGGGAAACACCATATATTTT
cdr3_aa: CASAGNTIYF
cdr3_length: 10
d_call: NA
j_call: TRBJ1-3
v_call: TRBV7-9
clone_size: many

cdr3_nt: TGTGCCAGCAGCTTAAGTATTCGATCTGAAGCTTTCTTT
cdr3_aa: CASSLSIRSEAFF
cdr3_length: 13
d_call: NA
j_call: TRBJ1-1
v_call: TRBV7-9
clone_size: many

cdr3_nt: TGTGCCAGCAGCCAAGTCCTCTTTGGAAAACTGTTTTTT
cdr3_aa: CASSQVLFGKLFF
cdr3_length: 13
d_call: NA
j_call: TRBJ1-4
v_call: TRBV3-1
clone_size: few

cdr3_nt: TGTGCCAGCAGTTTAGTCCACGAGCAGTACTTC
cdr3_aa: CASSLVHEQYF
cdr3_length: 11
d_call: NA
j_call: TRBJ2-7
v_call: TRBV28
clone_size: NA

cdr3_nt: TGTGCCAGCAGGGCCGCCGGGACTCGACTCAAAAACATTCAGTACTTC
cdr3_aa: CASRAAGTRLKNIQYF
cdr3_length: 16
d_call: NA
j_call: TRBJ2-4
v_call: TRBV28
clone_size: many

cdr3_nt: TGTGCCAGCAGACGACAGGGGGTTCCTGGCTACACCTTC
cdr3_aa: CASRRQGVPGYTF
cdr3_length: 13
d_call: TRBD1
j_call: TRBJ1-2
v_call: TRBV28
clone_size: many

cdr3_nt: TGTGCCAGCAGTTTTGAACTAGCAGGTCACAATGAGCAGTTCTTC
cdr3_aa: CASSFELAGHNEQFF
cdr3_length: 15
d_call: NA
j_call: TRBJ2-1
v_call: TRBV28
clone_size: many

cdr3_nt: TGTGCCAGCAGCCAAGATGCCGGGGTCGGTGACTATGGCTACACCTTC
cdr3_aa: CASSQDAGVGDYGYTF
cdr3_length: 16
d_call: NA
j_call: TRBJ1-2
v_call: TRBV4-2
clone_size: many

cdr3_nt: TGTGCTAGTGGTTTGGTACGGTTCGGCCCCAATGAGCAGTTCTTC
cdr3_aa: CASGLVRFGPNEQFF
cdr3_length: 15
d_call: NA
j_call: TRBJ2-1
v_call: TRBV12-5
clone_size: many

cdr3_nt: TGTGCCAGCAGCTTACGGACTAGCGGGTACTACGAGCAGTACTTC
cdr3_aa: CASSLRTSGYYEQYF
cdr3_length: 15
d_call: TRBD2
j_call: TRBJ2-7
v_call: TRBV7-2
clone_size: many

cdr3_nt: TGTGCCAGCAGCCAAGATCCACTAGCGGGGGTCACGGGAGGGTTGCAGTACTTC
cdr3_aa: CASSQDPLAGVTGGLQYF
cdr3_length: 18
d_call: TRBD2
j_call: TRBJ2-7
v_call: TRBV4-2
clone_size: few

cdr3_nt: TGTGCCAGCAGTCTGACCTGGACAGGGGTGTACGAGCAGTACTTC
cdr3_aa: CASSLTWTGVYEQYF
cdr3_length: 15
d_call: TRBD1
j_call: TRBJ2-7
v_call: TRBV6-1
clone_size: few

cdr3_nt: TGCAGCACCCGGGACGGCGATGGCTACACCTTC
cdr3_aa: CSTRDGDGYTF
cdr3_length: 11
d_call: NA
j_call: TRBJ1-2
v_call: TRBV29-1
clone_size: many

cdr3_nt: TGTGCCAGCAGCCTCTTAGAAGGACAGGGGAACACTGAAGCTTTCTTT
cdr3_aa: CASSLLEGQGNTEAFF
cdr3_length: 16
d_call: TRBD1
j_call: TRBJ1-1
v_call: TRBV28
clone_size: NA

cdr3_nt: TGTGCCAGCAGCCAGACTAGCGGCCGCACAGATACGCAGTATTTT
cdr3_aa: CASSQTSGRTDTQYF
cdr3_length: 15
d_call: TRBD2
j_call: TRBJ2-3
v_call: TRBV12-3/TRBV12-4
clone_size: many

cdr3_nt: TGTGCCAGCAGCTTAAGGGTTGGGACATTAATGTCTGAAGCTTTCTTT
cdr3_aa: CASSLRVGTLMSEAFF
cdr3_length: 16
d_call: NA
j_call: TRBJ1-1
v_call: TRBV7-9
clone_size: few

cdr3_nt: TGTGCCAGCAGCTTGGAGGCAGGAATAGGGGAGCTGTTTTTT
cdr3_aa: CASSLEAGIGELFF
cdr3_length: 14
d_call: NA
j_call: TRBJ2-2
v_call: TRBV5-5
clone_size: many

cdr3_nt: TGTGCCAGCAGCCAAGGGGACCAATCCTACAATGAGCAGTTCTTC
cdr3_aa: CASSQGDQSYNEQFF
cdr3_length: 15
d_call: NA
j_call: TRBJ2-1
v_call: TRBV4-2
clone_size: many

cdr3_nt: TGCGCCAGCAGCCAAGAGTGGCGGGGGGGCAATCAGCCCCAGCATTTT
cdr3_aa: CASSQEWRGGNQPQHF
cdr3_length: 16
d_call: NA
j_call: TRBJ1-5
v_call: TRBV4-1
clone_size: many

cdr3_nt: TGTGCCAGCTCTGGACTAGCGGGGAAAGATACGCAGTATTTT
cdr3_aa: CASSGLAGKDTQYF
cdr3_length: 14
d_call: TRBD2
j_call: TRBJ2-3
v_call: TRBV3-1
clone_size: NA

cdr3_nt: TGTGCCAGCAGTTTCGATACGAGTTGGCCCCAGCATTTT
cdr3_aa: CASSFDTSWPQHF
cdr3_length: 13
d_call: NA
j_call: TRBJ1-5
v_call: TRBV12-3/TRBV12-4
clone_size: few

cdr3_nt: TGTGCCAGCAGTTTATGCACCGGGACAGGGTTGGCAGATACGCAGTATTTT
cdr3_aa: CASSLCTGTGLADTQYF
cdr3_length: 17
d_call: TRBD1
j_call: TRBJ2-3
v_call: TRBV28
clone_size: NA

cdr3_nt: TGTGCCATCAGTGCTGGCAGGGAGACTGGCTACACCTTC
cdr3_aa: CAISAGRETGYTF
cdr3_length: 13
d_call: NA
j_call: TRBJ1-2
v_call: TRBV10-3
clone_size: few

cdr3_nt: TGTGCCAGCAGCTTAGCCGTTGTAGGGGGGGAGCTGTTTTTT
cdr3_aa: CASSLAVVGGELFF
cdr3_length: 14
d_call: NA
j_call: TRBJ2-2
v_call: TRBV7-6
clone_size: many

cdr3_nt: TGCGCCAGCAGGCCTCCGGGACAGGTAGACACTGAAGCTTTCTTT
cdr3_aa: CASRPPGQVDTEAFF
cdr3_length: 15
d_call: TRBD1
j_call: TRBJ1-1
v_call: TRBV5-1
clone_size: many

cdr3_nt: TGTGCCAGCAGTCTCTCAGGTTACGAGCAGTACTTC
cdr3_aa: CASSLSGYEQYF
cdr3_length: 12
d_call: NA
j_call: TRBJ2-7
v_call: TRBV28
clone_size: many

cdr3_nt: TGCAGTGCAAACGGACAGGGAGGCTATGGCTACACCTTC
cdr3_aa: CSANGQGGYGYTF
cdr3_length: 13
d_call: TRBD1
j_call: TRBJ1-2
v_call: TRBV20-1
clone_size: many

cdr3_nt: TGTGCCAGCACCCGACAGGGGGCCACAGATACGCAGTATTTT
cdr3_aa: CASTRQGATDTQYF
cdr3_length: 14
d_call: TRBD1
j_call: TRBJ2-3
v_call: TRBV7-9
clone_size: many

cdr3_nt: TGTGCCAGCAGGGGGGGGGGGGAAGCTTTCTTT
cdr3_aa: CASRGGGEAFF
cdr3_length: 11
d_call: NA
j_call: TRBJ1-1
v_call: TRBV3-1
clone_size: NA

cdr3_nt: TGTGCCAGCAGCCCCGGGACAGGGAGGAGCACAGATACGCAGTATTTT
cdr3_aa: CASSPGTGRSTDTQYF
cdr3_length: 16
d_call: TRBD1
j_call: TRBJ2-3
v_call: TRBV12-3/TRBV12-4
clone_size: many

cdr3_nt: TGTGCCAGCAGCCACCCGATTCTACCGGGACTCCCGTACTTC
cdr3_aa: CASSHPILPGLPYF
cdr3_length: 14
d_call: NA
j_call: TRBJ2-5
v_call: TRBV7-9
clone_size: few

cdr3_nt: TGTGCCAGCTCACCAAGGGATGGGAACACTGAAGCTTTCTTT
cdr3_aa: CASSPRDGNTEAFF
cdr3_length: 14
d_call: NA
j_call: TRBJ1-1
v_call: TRBV18
clone_size: many

cdr3_nt: TGTGCCAGCAGTTCACCCCTACTAGCGGGAGGCCACACCGGGGAGCTGTTTTTT
cdr3_aa: CASSSPLLAGGHTGELFF
cdr3_length: 18
d_call: TRBD2
j_call: TRBJ2-2
v_call: TRBV28
clone_size: NA

cdr3_nt: TGCGCCAGCAGTGAAGATCGAATTATGAACACTGAAGCTTTCTTT
cdr3_aa: CASSEDRIMNTEAFF
cdr3_length: 15
d_call: NA
j_call: TRBJ1-1
v_call: TRBV10-1
clone_size: many

cdr3_nt: TGTGCCACGGGCCGGGGAGAAGGCTACACCTTC
cdr3_aa: CATGRGEGYTF
cdr3_length: 11
d_call: NA
j_call: TRBJ1-2
v_call: TRBV6-6
clone_size: many

cdr3_nt: TGTGCCAGCAGCCAAAGGGGGTTAGCGGGAGCAAGGTACTTC
cdr3_aa: CASSQRGLAGARYF
cdr3_length: 14
d_call: TRBD2
j_call: TRBJ2-7
v_call: TRBV4-2
clone_size: NA

cdr3_nt: TGTGCCAGCAGCTCGATCTCTAGCGGGAGTCACCGGGGTGAGCAGTTCTTC
cdr3_aa: CASSSISSGSHRGEQFF
cdr3_length: 17
d_call: TRBD2
j_call: TRBJ2-1
v_call: TRBV7-6
clone_size: many